This TCR beta chain is drawn from a study of T cells in Graves' hyperthyroidism and ophthalmopathy. Criteria for exclusion of patients were uncontrolled infection, other autoimmune disease, pregnancy or lactation. Trimming cost V 4 bases and J 2 bases; bases outside gene matches: 5. The V gene's germline CDR1 is LNHDA and CDR2 SQIVND (reference sequence). The CDR3 contains 14 residues. TCR beta CDR3 region amplification was performed from RNA transcripts. Primed by the HTBI set, a first-round RT-PCR was run on the TCR CDR3. Using its own MiXCR run on the multiplex PCR reads, TCRdb lists one record per CDR3 protein. In the table there are approximately 600,000 distinct CDR3 sequences, roughly 16% of which are singletons.

The receptor was derived from a woman under 40 with Graves' hyperthyroidism. V is TRBV19 and J is TRBJ2-7; 7 bases align to TRBD2. Sequencing was carried out using blood. The CDR3 sequence is CASSSGGGPYEQYF. The CDR3 nucleotides read TGTGCCAGTAGTAGCGGGGGAGGACCCTACGAGCAGTACTTC.